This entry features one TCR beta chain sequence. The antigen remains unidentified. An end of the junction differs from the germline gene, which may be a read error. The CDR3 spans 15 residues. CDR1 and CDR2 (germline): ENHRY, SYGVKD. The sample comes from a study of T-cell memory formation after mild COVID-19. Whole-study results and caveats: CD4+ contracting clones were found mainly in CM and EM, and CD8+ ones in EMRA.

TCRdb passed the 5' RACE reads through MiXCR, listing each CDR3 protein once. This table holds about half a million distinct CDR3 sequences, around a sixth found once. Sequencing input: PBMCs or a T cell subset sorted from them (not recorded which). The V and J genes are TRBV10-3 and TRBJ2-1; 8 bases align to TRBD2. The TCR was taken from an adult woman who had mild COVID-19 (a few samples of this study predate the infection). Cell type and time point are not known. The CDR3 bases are TGTGCTATCAGTAGCACTAGCGGTTCTTACAATGAGCAGTTCTTC. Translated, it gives CAISSTSGSYNEQFF.